This T cell receptor (beta chain) was documented in a study of OX40 agonist ivuxolimab in advanced cancers. Regarding the study as a whole: Expanded peripheral T cell antigen specificity was not determined. Individuals who were partial responders at 0.1-3.0 mg/kg had clonal expansion that ranked among the lowest. Clonal expansion was seen in CD4+ and CD8+ blood T cells by week 6 at 0.1 to 3.0 mg/kg. CD8+ T cells (on average) carried more expanded clones than CD4+ T cells.

The table came from immunoSEQ multiplex PCR; TCRdb's copy has only in-frame clones and leaves some out. In the table there are tens of thousands of clones, just under 85% of which are singletons. Comments on this clone: Its antigen is currently unknown.

The CDR3 extends over 14 amino acids. The ends were cut back, 1 base at V and 6 bases at J, with 11 bases in the middle. The germline V gene encodes CDR1 MNHNY and CDR2 SVGAGI (reference sequence). This material consisted of CD4+ or CD8+ T cells sorted from blood, taken in a trial of the OX40 agonist ivuxolimab. The chain couples TRBV6-6 to TRBJ2-3; D unresolved. The TCR comes from an adult with an advanced solid tumor such as melanoma, head and neck, liver or kidney cancer. The CDR3 protein is CASSYLPRSDTQYF. The CDR3 nucleotides read TGTGCCAGCAGTTACTTACCCCGTTCGGATACGCAGTATTTT.